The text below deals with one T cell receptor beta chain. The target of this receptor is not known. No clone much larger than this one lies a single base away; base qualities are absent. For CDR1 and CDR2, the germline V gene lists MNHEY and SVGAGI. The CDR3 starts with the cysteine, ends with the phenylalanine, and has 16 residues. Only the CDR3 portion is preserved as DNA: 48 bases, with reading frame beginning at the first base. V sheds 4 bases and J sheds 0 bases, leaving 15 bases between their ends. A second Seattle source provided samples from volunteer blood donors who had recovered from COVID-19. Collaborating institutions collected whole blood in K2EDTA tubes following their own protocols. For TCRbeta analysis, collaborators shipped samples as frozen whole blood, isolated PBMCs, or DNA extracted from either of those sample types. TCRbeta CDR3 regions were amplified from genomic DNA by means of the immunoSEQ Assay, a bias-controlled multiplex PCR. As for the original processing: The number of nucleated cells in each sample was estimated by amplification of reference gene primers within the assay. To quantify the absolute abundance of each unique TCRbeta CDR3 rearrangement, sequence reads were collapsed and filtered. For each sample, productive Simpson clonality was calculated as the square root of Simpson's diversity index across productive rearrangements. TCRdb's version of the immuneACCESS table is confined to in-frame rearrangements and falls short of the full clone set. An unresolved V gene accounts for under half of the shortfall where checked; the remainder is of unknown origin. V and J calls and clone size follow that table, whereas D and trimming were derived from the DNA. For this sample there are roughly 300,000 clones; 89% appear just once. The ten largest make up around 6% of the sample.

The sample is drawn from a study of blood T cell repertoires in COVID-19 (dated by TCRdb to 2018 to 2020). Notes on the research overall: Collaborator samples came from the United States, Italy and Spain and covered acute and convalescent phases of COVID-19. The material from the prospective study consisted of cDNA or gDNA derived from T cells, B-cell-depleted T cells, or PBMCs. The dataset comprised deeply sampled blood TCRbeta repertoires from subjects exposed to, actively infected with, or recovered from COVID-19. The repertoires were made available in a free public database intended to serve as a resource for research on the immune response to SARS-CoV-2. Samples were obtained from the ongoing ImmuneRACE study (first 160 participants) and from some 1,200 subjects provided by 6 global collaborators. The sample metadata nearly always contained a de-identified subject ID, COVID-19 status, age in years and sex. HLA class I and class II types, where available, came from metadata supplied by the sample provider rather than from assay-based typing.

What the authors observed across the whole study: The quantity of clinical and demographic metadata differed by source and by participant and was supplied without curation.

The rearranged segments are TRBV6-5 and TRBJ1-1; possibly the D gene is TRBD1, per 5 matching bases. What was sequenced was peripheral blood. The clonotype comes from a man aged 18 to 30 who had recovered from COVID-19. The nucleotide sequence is TGTGCCAGCAGTTCTAATGACAGACCCATGAACACTGAAGCTTTCTTT. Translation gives CASSSNDRPMNTEAFF.